This is a list of T cell receptor beta chains from one sample in a study of blood T cell repertoires in COVID-19. The repertoire was sequenced with immunoSEQ multiplex PCR; TCRdb's copy has only in-frame clones and lacks some. The sample carries about 260,000 clones, around 86% recorded once. Sequences were obtained from peripheral blood. The receptors were sampled from a woman aged 40-49 years who had recovered from COVID-19. Both conserved end residues are part of each CDR3. D genes are given only for firm matches. Size tells how often a clone was seen (once, few, many) or the class of an expanded clone, and some rows leave it out.

>NA|TRBJ2-4|TRBV4-2|NA
CASSQDTRGAVGKNIQYF
TGTGCCAGCAGCCAAGACACCAGGGGCGCTGTAGGCAAAAACATTCAGTACTTC
>NA|TRBJ1-3|TRBV12-2|NA
CASRPAAGQSHSGNTIYF
TGTGCAAGTCGCCCCGCCGCGGGACAGTCTCACTCTGGAAACACCATATATTTT
>TRBD2|TRBJ2-5|TRBV5-8|NA
CASSPGLADYQETQYF
TGTGCCAGCAGCCCCGGACTAGCGGATTACCAAGAGACCCAGTACTTC
>NA|TRBJ2-7|TRBV4-1|NA
CASTRGGVPQRPYEQYF
TGCGCCAGCACCCGAGGCGGGGTACCTCAGAGGCCCTACGAGCAGTACTTC
>TRBD2|TRBJ2-7|TRBV19|NA
CASSMKGGAYEQYF
TGTGCCAGTAGTATGAAGGGAGGGGCCTACGAGCAGTACTTC
>TRBD1|TRBJ2-3|TRBV13|NA
CASSPDRGTDTQYF
TGTGCCAGCAGCCCGGACAGGGGCACAGATACGCAGTATTTT
>NA|TRBJ2-7|TRBV2|once
CASSDLGPTYEQYF
TGTGCCAGCAGTGACCTCGGTCCCACCTACGAGCAGTACTTC
>NA|TRBJ1-2|TRBV5-1|NA
CASSLYQGDYGYTF
TGCGCCAGCAGCTTGTACCAGGGCGACTATGGCTACACCTTC
>NA|TRBJ2-7|TRBV28|NA
CASRWIGARGSYEQYF
TGTGCCAGCAGATGGATAGGGGCGCGGGGCTCCTACGAGCAGTACTTC
>NA|TRBJ2-7|TRBV5-1|many
CASSFLAGSYEQYF
TGCGCCAGCAGCTTTCTGGCAGGATCCTACGAGCAGTACTTC
>TRBD1|TRBJ1-2|TRBV4-1|NA
CASSQQLRKRDRDYGYTF
TGCGCCAGCAGCCAGCAGTTGAGGAAACGGGACAGGGACTATGGCTACACCTTC
>TRBD2|TRBJ2-1|TRBV6-6|NA
CASSYSGGAVSYEQFF
TGTGCCAGCAGTTACTCCGGGGGGGCAGTGTCATATGAGCAGTTCTTC
>TRBD2|TRBJ2-7|TRBV9|NA
CASSVAGLAGFYEQYF
TGTGCCAGCAGCGTAGCGGGACTAGCGGGGTTCTACGAGCAGTACTTC
>NA|TRBJ1-1|TRBV10-3|NA
CAISEYGQEAFF
TGTGCCATCAGTGAGTATGGGCAGGAAGCTTTCTTT
>NA|TRBJ1-2|TRBV5-8|NA
CASSLVATSNYGYTF
TGTGCCAGCAGCTTGGTGGCCACCTCTAACTATGGCTACACCTTC
>TRBD1|TRBJ1-5|TRBV18|NA
CASSPYSGTAINQPQHF
TGTGCCAGCTCACCGTACTCCGGGACAGCAATCAATCAGCCCCAGCATTTT
>TRBD1|TRBJ1-1|TRBV15|NA
CATSRDRGQGLEAFF
TGTGCCACCAGCAGAGATAGGGGACAGGGGCTTGAAGCTTTCTTT
>TRBD2|TRBJ2-7|TRBV5-1|NA
CASSLAFPSGAYEQYF
TGCGCCAGCAGCTTGGCTTTTCCTAGCGGGGCCTACGAGCAGTACTTC
>NA|TRBJ1-2|TRBV2|NA
CASSDGGNYGYTF
TGTGCCAGCAGTGACGGAGGGAACTATGGCTACACCTTC
>NA|TRBJ2-2|TRBV10-1|NA
CASSESGPTGELFF
TGCGCCAGCAGTGAGTCGGGGCCCACCGGGGAGCTGTTTTTT
>NA|TRBJ2-1|TRBV5-6|NA
CASSFRDTGADEQFF
TGTGCCAGCAGCTTTCGGGACACTGGGGCGGATGAGCAGTTCTTC
>TRBD2|TRBJ2-6|TRBV4-3|NA
CASTAAGVPSGANVLTF
TGCGCCAGCACTGCGGCGGGGGTCCCCTCTGGGGCCAACGTCCTGACTTTC
>NA|TRBJ1-5|TRBV21-1|NA
CASSKIPGQTLYSNQPQHF
TGTGCCAGCAGCAAGATCCCGGGACAGACGCTCTATAGCAATCAGCCCCAGCATTTT
>NA|TRBJ2-3|TRBV7-9|few
CAIHNSGPSTDTQYF
TGTGCCATCCATAATAGCGGACCTAGCACAGATACGCAGTATTTT
>TRBD1|TRBJ1-1|TRBV18|NA
CASSGGTGDAEAFF
TGTGCCAGCTCAGGAGGGACAGGGGATGCTGAAGCTTTCTTT
>TRBD2|TRBJ2-5|TRBV2|once
CASRGGGSRYF
TGTGCCAGCAGAGGCGGGGGGTCCAGGTACTTC
>NA|TRBJ1-1|TRBV7-2|NA
CASSLGLPGQRNTEAFF
TGTGCCAGCAGCTTAGGGTTACCGGGACAACGGAACACTGAAGCTTTCTTT
>NA|TRBJ1-2|TRBV5-1|NA
CASRRVTGSYGYTF
TGCGCCAGCAGAAGAGTAACAGGGTCCTATGGCTACACCTTC
>TRBD2|TRBJ2-5|TRBV5-4|NA
CASSSGLAGQETQYF
TGTGCCAGCAGCTCGGGACTAGCGGGACAAGAGACCCAGTACTTC
>NA|TRBJ2-5|TRBV5-5|NA
CASSLLSQETQYF
TGTGCCAGCAGCCTACTAAGTCAAGAGACCCAGTACTTC
>TRBD1|TRBJ1-2|TRBV5-4|NA
CASSLKFSVSSGTGVGYTF
TGTGCCAGCAGCTTGAAGTTCAGCGTTTCGTCCGGGACAGGAGTCGGCTACACCTTC
>NA|TRBJ1-2|TRBV2|NA
CASSDYEGELGGYTF
TGTGCCAGCAGTGATTATGAGGGGGAACTGGGTGGCTACACCTTC
>NA|TRBJ2-3|TRBV10-3|once
CAISEGASDTDTQYF
TGTGCCATCAGTGAAGGGGCTAGCGACACAGATACGCAGTATTTT
>TRBD1|TRBJ1-5|TRBV24-1|NA
CATSDRQDRGKQPQHF
TGTGCCACCAGTGATCGACAGGACAGGGGAAAGCAGCCCCAGCATTTT
>NA|TRBJ2-7|TRBV30|once
CAWSPGETYEQYF
TGTGCCTGGAGTCCAGGGGAAACCTACGAGCAGTACTTC
>NA|TRBJ2-7|TRBV19|NA
CASRSAPSYEQYF
TGTGCCAGTAGAAGTGCGCCCTCCTACGAGCAGTACTTC
>NA|TRBJ1-3|TRBV4-1|NA
CASSPLAGVGNTIYF
TGCGCCAGCAGCCCATTGGCAGGGGTAGGAAACACCATATATTTT
>NA|TRBJ2-7|TRBV30|once
CAWSVLLSYEQYF
TGTGCCTGGAGTGTTCTCCTCTCCTACGAGCAGTACTTC
>NA|TRBJ1-2|TRBV6-1|NA
CASSEAWGNGYTF
TGTGCCAGCAGTGAAGCGTGGGGCAATGGCTACACCTTC
>NA|TRBJ2-6|TRBV7-2|NA
CASSSLGGYGANVLTF
TGTGCCAGCAGCTCCTTGGGGGGATATGGGGCCAACGTCCTGACTTTC
>NA|TRBJ1-1|TRBV11-3|NA
CASSSDRNTEAFF
TGTGCCAGCAGCTCCGACAGGAACACTGAAGCTTTCTTT
>TRBD1|TRBJ2-4|TRBV7-9|NA
CASSSRTGENIQYF
TGTGCCAGCAGCTCCCGGACAGGAGAAAACATTCAGTACTTC
>NA|TRBJ1-1|TRBV29-1|NA
CSVAGVTTEAFF
TGCAGCGTGGCAGGGGTAACCACTGAAGCTTTCTTT
>TRBD1|TRBJ1-2|TRBV2|NA
CASSYTQGSNYGYTF
TGTGCCAGCAGTTACACACAGGGGTCTAACTATGGCTACACCTTC